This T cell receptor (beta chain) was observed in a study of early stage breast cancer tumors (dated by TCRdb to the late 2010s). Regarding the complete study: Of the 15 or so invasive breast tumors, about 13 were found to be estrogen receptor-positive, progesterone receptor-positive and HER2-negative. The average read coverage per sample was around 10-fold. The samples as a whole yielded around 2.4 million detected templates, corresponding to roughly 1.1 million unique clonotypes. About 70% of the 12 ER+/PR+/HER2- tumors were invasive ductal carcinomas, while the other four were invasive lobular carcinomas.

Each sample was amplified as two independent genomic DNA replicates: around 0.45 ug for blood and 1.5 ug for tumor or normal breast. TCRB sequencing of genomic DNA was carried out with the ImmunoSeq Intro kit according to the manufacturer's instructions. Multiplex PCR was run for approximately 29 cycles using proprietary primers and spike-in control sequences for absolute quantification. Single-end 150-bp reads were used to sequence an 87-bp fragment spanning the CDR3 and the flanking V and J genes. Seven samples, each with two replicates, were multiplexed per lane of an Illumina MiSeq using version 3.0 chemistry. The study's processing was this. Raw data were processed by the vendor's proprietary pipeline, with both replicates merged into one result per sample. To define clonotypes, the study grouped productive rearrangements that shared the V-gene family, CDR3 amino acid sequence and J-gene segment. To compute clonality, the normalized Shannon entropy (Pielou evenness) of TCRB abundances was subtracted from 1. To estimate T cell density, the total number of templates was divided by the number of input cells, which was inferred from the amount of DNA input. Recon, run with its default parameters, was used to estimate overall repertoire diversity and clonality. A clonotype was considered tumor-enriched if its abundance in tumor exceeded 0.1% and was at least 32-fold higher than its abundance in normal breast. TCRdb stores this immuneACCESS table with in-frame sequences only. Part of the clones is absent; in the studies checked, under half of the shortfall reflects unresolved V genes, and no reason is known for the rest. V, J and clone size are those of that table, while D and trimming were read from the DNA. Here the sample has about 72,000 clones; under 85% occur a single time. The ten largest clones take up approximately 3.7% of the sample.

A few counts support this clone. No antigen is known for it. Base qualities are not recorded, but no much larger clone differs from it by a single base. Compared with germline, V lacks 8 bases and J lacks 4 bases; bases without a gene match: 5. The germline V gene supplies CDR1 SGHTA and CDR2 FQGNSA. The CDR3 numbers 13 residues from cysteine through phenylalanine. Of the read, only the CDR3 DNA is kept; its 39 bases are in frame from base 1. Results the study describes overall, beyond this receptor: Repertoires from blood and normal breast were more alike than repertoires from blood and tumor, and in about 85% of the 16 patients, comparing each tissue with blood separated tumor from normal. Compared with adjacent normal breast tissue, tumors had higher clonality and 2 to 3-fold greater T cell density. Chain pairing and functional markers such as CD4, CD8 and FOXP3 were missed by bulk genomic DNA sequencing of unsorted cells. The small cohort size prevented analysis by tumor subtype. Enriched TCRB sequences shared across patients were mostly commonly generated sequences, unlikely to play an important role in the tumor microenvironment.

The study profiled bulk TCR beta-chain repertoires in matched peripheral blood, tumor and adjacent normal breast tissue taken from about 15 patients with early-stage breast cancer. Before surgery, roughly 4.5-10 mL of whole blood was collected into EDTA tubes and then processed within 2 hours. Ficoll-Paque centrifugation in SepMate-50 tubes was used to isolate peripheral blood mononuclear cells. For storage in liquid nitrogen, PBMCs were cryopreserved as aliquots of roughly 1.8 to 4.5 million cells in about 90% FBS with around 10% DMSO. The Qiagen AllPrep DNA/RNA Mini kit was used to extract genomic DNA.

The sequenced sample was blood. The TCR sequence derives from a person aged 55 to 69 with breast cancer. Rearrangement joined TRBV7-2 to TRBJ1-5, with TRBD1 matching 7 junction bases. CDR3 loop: CASATGFNQPQHF. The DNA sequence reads TGTGCCAGCGCGACAGGGTTTAATCAGCCCCAGCATTTT.